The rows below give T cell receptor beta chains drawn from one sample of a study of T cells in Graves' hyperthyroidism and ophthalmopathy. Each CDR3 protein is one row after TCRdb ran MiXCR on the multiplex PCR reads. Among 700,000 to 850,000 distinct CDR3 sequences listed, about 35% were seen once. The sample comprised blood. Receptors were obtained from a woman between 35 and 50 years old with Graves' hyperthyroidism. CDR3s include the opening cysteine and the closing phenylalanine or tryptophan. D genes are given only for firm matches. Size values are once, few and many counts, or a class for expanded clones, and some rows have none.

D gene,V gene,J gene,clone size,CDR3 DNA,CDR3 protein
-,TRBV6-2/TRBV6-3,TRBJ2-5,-,TGTGCCAGCAGTTACTCAGTCCGAGAGACCCAGTACTTC,CASSYSVRETQYF
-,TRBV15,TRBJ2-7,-,TGTGCCACCAGCCGGGACGTCTCCGAGCGGTACTTC,CATSRDVSERYF
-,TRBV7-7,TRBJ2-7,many,TGTGCTAGCAGCTTATCCCTCTCGGGCGAGCAAGCCTACGAGCAGTACTTC,CASSLSLSGEQAYEQYF
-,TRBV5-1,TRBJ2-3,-,TGCGCCAGCAGCTTGCTAGGGAGCACAGATACGCAGTATTTT,CASSLLGSTDTQYF
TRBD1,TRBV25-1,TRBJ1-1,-,TGTGCCAGCAGTGGGATCAGGGGGGGTGAAGCTTTCTTT,CASSGIRGGEAFF
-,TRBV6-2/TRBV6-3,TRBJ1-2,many,TGTGCCAGCAGTTACGACGCTAACTATGGCTACACCTTC,CASSYDANYGYTF
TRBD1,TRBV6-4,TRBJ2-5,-,TGTGCCAGCAGTTCGCCGCGACAGGGGATATGGGAGACCCAGTACTTC,CASSSPRQGIWETQYF
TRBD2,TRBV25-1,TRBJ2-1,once,TGTGCCAGCAGTGAATGGCAGCGGGAGACATTGGGTGAGCAGTTCTTC,CASSEWQRETLGEQFF
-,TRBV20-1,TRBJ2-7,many,TGCAGTGCTAGAGAACCGGGAGTTGGAGAGCAGTACTTC,CSAREPGVGEQYF
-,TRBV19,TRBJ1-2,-,TGTGCCAGTGCTCTATGGACAGAGGGGGGCCTCGGCTATGGCTACGCCTTC,CASALWTEGGLGYGYAF
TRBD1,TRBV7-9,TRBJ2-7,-,TGTGCCAGCAGCTTATTGGGACAGGGTAAATCCTACGAGCAGTACTTC,CASSLLGQGKSYEQYF
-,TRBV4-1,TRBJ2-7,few,TGTGCCAGCAGCCAAGACCACGGACGGATCTACGAGCAGTACTTC,CASSQDHGRIYEQYF
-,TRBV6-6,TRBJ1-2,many,TGTGCCAGCAGTTCGGTAGCGGGACACGATGGCTACACCTTC,CASSSVAGHDGYTF
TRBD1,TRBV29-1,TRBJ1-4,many,TGCAGCGCCGGACAGGGCGATGAAAAACTGTTTTTT,CSAGQGDEKLFF
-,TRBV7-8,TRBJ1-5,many,TGTGCCAGCAGCTTAGGGAGTGGGATCAATCAGCCCCAGCATTTT,CASSLGSGINQPQHF
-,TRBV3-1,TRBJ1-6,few,TGTGCCAGCAGCCAAGGACAGCCCAATTCACCCCTCCACTTT,CASSQGQPNSPLHF
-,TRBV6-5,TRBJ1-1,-,TGTGCCAGCACCGACCCTGGCGTGGACACTGAAGCTTTCTTT,CASTDPGVDTEAFF
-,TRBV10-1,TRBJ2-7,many,TGCGCCAGCAGTGACTCCTTAAATTGGGACGAGCAGTACTTC,CASSDSLNWDEQYF
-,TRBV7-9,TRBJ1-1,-,TGTGCCAGCAGCGAGGGACGGGGGGGGGTTGGTCTCGCTGAAGCTTTCTTT,CASSEGRGGVGLAEAFF
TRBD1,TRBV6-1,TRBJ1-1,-,TGTGCCAGCAAGAGAGACAGGGCGAACACTGAAGCTTTCTTT,CASKRDRANTEAFF
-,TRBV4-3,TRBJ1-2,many,TGCGCCAGCAGCCAAGATGGGACCGGGGGCTACACCTTC,CASSQDGTGGYTF
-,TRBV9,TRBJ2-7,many,TGTGCCAGCAGCTCCAGCGGCCAGGGCTACGAGCAGTACTTC,CASSSSGQGYEQYF
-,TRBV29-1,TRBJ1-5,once,TGCAGCGTGATAAGGGCAGACAGGAAAGGGCAGCCCCAGCATTTT,CSVIRADRKGQPQHF
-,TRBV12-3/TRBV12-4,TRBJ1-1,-,TGTGCCAGCAGTTTAATGGCAGGTGGGAATTTCGCTGAAGCTTTCTTT,CASSLMAGGNFAEAFF
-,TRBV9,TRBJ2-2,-,TGTGCCAGCAGCCACGGGGTCGTAGCGGGGGAGCTGTTTTTT,CASSHGVVAGELFF
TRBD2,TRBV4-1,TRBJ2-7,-,TGCGCCAGCAGCCACCAAGGGACTAGTGCCTACGAGCAGTACTTC,CASSHQGTSAYEQYF
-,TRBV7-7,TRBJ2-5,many,TGTGCTAGCAGCCAACCGGAGACCCAGTACTTC,CASSQPETQYF
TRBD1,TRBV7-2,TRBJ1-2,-,TGTGCCAGCAGCCGCGGACAGGCCTCGGGGAGGGGGGGGGCCGGCTACACCTTC,CASSRGQASGRGGAGYTF
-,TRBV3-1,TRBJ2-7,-,TGTGCCAGCTCACTTATGGGGAAGAGGGAGCAGTACTTC,CASSLMGKREQYF
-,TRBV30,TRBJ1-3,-,TGTGCCCACACTGTCCTCTCTGGAAACACCATATATTTT,CAHTVLSGNTIYF
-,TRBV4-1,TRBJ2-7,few,TGTGCCAGCAGCCAAAACAGGAATACCTACGAGCAGTACTTC,CASSQNRNTYEQYF
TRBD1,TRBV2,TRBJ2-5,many,TGTGCCAGCAGTGAAGCAACAGGGGGCGAGACCCAGTACTTC,CASSEATGGETQYF
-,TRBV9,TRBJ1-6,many,TGTGCCAGCAGCGCTCCAGCGGCTAATTCACCCCTCCACTTT,CASSAPAANSPLHF
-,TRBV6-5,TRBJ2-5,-,TGTGCCAGCAGTTACGTACGGTCCCAAGAGACCCAGTCCTTC,CASSYVRSQETQSF
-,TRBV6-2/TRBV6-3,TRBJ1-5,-,TGTGCCACCAGCCAGGGTAATCAGCCCCAGCATTTT,CATSQGNQPQHF
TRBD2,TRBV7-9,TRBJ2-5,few,TGTGCCAGCAGCTTAGTGAGGACTAGCGGGGGGAACGAGAGAGAGACCCAGTACTTC,CASSLVRTSGGNERETQYF
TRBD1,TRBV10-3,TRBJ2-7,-,TGTGCCATCAACCCGGGACAGGGGGCTGGAGAGCAGTACTTC,CAINPGQGAGEQYF
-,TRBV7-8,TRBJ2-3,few,TGTGCCAGTGGGACTCGGAGTACCACAGATACGCAGTATTTT,CASGTRSTTDTQYF
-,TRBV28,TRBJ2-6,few,TGTGCCAGCAGCTTATGGGAAGGTTCTGGGGCCAACGTCCTGACTTTC,CASSLWEGSGANVLTF
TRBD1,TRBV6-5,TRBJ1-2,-,TGTGCCAGCAGTTACTGGGGCCGACAGGGACATAACTATGGCTACACCTTC,CASSYWGRQGHNYGYTF
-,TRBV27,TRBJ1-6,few,TGTGCCAGCAGTCAACTCAGGGGAAGAAGGTCACCCCTCCACTTT,CASSQLRGRRSPLHF
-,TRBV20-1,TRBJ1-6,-,TGCAGTGCGCGACTCCTGCGGGGTAATTCACCCCTCCACTTT,CSARLLRGNSPLHF
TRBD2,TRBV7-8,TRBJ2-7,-,TGTGCCAGCAGCTCGATAGACGTACTAGCGGGCTCCTACGAGCAGTACTTC,CASSSIDVLAGSYEQYF
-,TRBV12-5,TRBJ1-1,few,TGTGCTAGTGGTCCCTCACCCAACACTGAAGCTTTCTTT,CASGPSPNTEAFF
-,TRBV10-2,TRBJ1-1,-,TGCGCCAGCACTGGACAGACTCTTGAAGCTTTCTTT,CASTGQTLEAFF